The clone carrying this T cell receptor (beta chain) was recorded at least ten times. No antigen is known for it. CDR1 is ENHRY, CDR2 SYGVKD, per germline. CDR3 length: 14 residues. The junction had 4 bases not matched to a gene; V was cut back by 2 bases and J by 4 bases. Genomic DNA provided the template from which TCR beta CDR3 was amplified by two-round multiplex PCR. During first-round PCR, primers specific to each TRBV and TRBJ gene were used. Using its own MiXCR run on the multiplex PCR reads, TCRdb lists one record per CDR3 protein. The table includes more than 30,000 distinct CDR3 sequences, 35% to 45% detected once. These data come from a study of prognosis after radiotherapy for stage I lung cancer. Whole-study results and caveats: Unique TCR clone counts went down once patients had stereotactic body radiation therapy, median around 10,000 versus 6,900.

The sequence was obtained from a donor over 45 with non-small cell lung cancer. The sample in question was PBMCs, obtained before or after stereotactic body radiation therapy (not recorded which). The genes are TRBV10-3 and TRBJ1-2; 7 bases agree with TRBD1. CDR3 amino acids: CAISEEGAGYGYTF. CDR3 coding DNA: TGTGCCATCAGTGAGGAGGGGGCCGGCTATGGCTACACCTTC.